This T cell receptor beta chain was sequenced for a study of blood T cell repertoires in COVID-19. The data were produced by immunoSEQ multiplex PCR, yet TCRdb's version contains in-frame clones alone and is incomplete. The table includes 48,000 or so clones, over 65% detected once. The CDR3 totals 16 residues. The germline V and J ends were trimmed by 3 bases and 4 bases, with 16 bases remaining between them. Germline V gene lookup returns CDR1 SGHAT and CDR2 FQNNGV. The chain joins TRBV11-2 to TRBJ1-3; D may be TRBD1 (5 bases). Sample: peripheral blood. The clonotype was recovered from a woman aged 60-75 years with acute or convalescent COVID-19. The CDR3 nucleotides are TGTGCCAGCAGCTTGGCCTTTTCGGGGGTCGGAAACACCATATATTTT. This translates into CASSLAFSGVGNTIYF.